Listed below are T cell receptor beta chains from one sample, sequenced in a study of T cells in Graves' hyperthyroidism and ophthalmopathy. TCRdb re-called the multiplex PCR reads with MiXCR, one entry per CDR3 protein. Among more than 550,000 distinct CDR3 sequences listed, roughly 17% were seen once. Specimen: blood. The source of these receptors is a man aged 50-60 years with Graves' hyperthyroidism. Each CDR3 is given with its conserved first and last residue. The order of the fields is clone size, CDR3 length, V gene, D gene, J gene, CDR3 protein, CDR3 DNA. The D gene is left open where the match is weak. Where a row states a size, it is once, few, many or the class of an expanded clone; other rows omit it.

>many|13|TRBV27|-|TRBJ1-2
CASSLGLNYGYTF
TGTGCCAGCAGTTTAGGGCTTAACTATGGCTACACCTTC
>few|17|TRBV10-3|TRBD1|TRBJ2-1
CAIGQLRGGKGGNEQFF
TGTGCCATCGGCCAACTTAGAGGGGGCAAAGGTGGCAATGAGCAGTTCTTC
>many|13|TRBV11-3|-|TRBJ2-3
CASSRTASGTQYF
TGTGCCAGCAGCCGGACTGCCTCAGGTACGCAGTATTTT
>many|16|TRBV10-3|-|TRBJ2-7
CAISESRQATNYEQYF
TGTGCCATCAGTGAGTCTAGACAGGCTACAAACTACGAGCAGTACTTC
>-|13|TRBV2|-|TRBJ1-6
CASNQEPNSPLHF
TGTGCCAGCAACCAGGAGCCTAATTCACCCCTCCACTTT
>-|16|TRBV6-2/TRBV6-3|TRBD2|TRBJ2-1
CASSYTSGRAANEQFF
TGTGCCAGCAGTTACACTAGCGGGAGAGCTGCCAATGAGCAGTTCTTC
>-|16|TRBV28|TRBD1|TRBJ2-4
CASSFKRTGAPNIQYF
TGTGCCAGCAGTTTTAAGAGGACAGGGGCCCCAAACATTCAGTACTTC
>many|15|TRBV7-9|-|TRBJ2-7
CASRPGAGSSYEQYF
TGTGCCAGCAGGCCCGGTGCAGGGAGCTCCTACGAGCAGTACTTC
>few|14|TRBV3-1|TRBD1|TRBJ2-7
CASSGQERARVQYF
TGTGCCAGCAGCGGACAGGAAAGGGCAAGGGTGCAGTACTTC
>many|19|TRBV27|-|TRBJ2-1
CASSLTLNILLGSWHEQFF
TGTGCCAGCAGTTTAACTCTAAACATTTTACTCGGGAGTTGGCATGAGCAGTTCTTC
>few|15|TRBV9|TRBD1|TRBJ2-5
CASSVAGTGGKTQYF
TGTGCCAGCAGCGTGGCCGGGACAGGAGGAAAGACCCAGTACTTC
>-|16|TRBV7-3|-|TRBJ1-2
CASSNLLSGINYGYTF
TGTGCCAGCAGTAACCTATTGTCAGGGATTAACTATGGCTACACCTTC
>-|14|TRBV24-1|-|TRBJ1-4
CATSSGGGNEKLFF
TGTGCCACCAGTAGCGGGGGCGGTAATGAAAAACTGTTTTTT
>few|14|TRBV29-1|TRBD2|TRBJ2-1
CSVDFSGGYNEQFF
TGCAGCGTTGATTTTAGCGGGGGATACAATGAGCAGTTCTTC
>few|15|TRBV19|-|TRBJ1-2
CASSFQRDKHYGYTF
TGTGCCAGTAGTTTCCAACGGGACAAACACTATGGCTACACCTTC
>many|16|TRBV11-2|-|TRBJ2-7
CASSFLSGSSAYEQYF
TGTGCCAGCAGCTTCCTCTCCGGGTCCTCTGCCTACGAGCAGTACTTC
>many|15|TRBV28|-|TRBJ1-1
CASSFDITVGTEAFF
TGTGCCAGCAGTTTTGACATAACGGTGGGCACTGAAGCTTTCTTT
>many|13|TRBV30|-|TRBJ1-2
CAWSVFGNYGYTF
TGTGCCTGGAGTGTATTCGGTAACTATGGCTACACCTTC
>-|13|TRBV14|-|TRBJ2-5
CGSSQGTQETQYF
TGTGGCAGCAGCCAAGGGACCCAAGAGACCCAGTACTTC
>many|13|TRBV20-1|-|TRBJ1-6
CSATRTYNSPLHF
TGCAGTGCTACCCGGACATATAATTCACCCCTCCACTTT
>few|16|TRBV5-1|-|TRBJ1-1
CASSLVGRVTDTEAFF
TGCGCCAGCAGCTTGGTTGGCAGGGTCACGGACACTGAAGCTTTCTTT
>few|17|TRBV7-9|-|TRBJ2-3
CASSWPSGDSSTDTQYF
TGTGCCAGCAGCTGGCCCTCAGGGGATTCTAGCACAGATACGCAGTATTTT
>many|14|TRBV20-1|-|TRBJ1-5
CSAKSGVSNQPQHF
TGCAGTGCTAAAAGCGGGGTGAGCAATCAGCCCCAGCATTTT
>many|14|TRBV28|-|TRBJ1-1
CASSLYLFNTEAFF
TGTGCCAGCAGTTTATATCTCTTTAACACTGAAGCTTTCTTT
>-|13|TRBV28|-|TRBJ2-7
CASSWDTTYEQYF
TGTGCCAGCAGCTGGGACACGACCTACGAGCAGTACTTC
>many|13|TRBV6-1|-|TRBJ2-5
CASSRGARETQYF
TGTGCCAGCAGTCGGGGGGCGAGAGAGACCCAGTACTTC
>-|11|TRBV29-1|-|TRBJ1-1
CSVELRGFAFF
TGCAGCGTTGAATTAAGGGGGTTCGCTTTCTTT
>many|14|TRBV27|-|TRBJ2-7
CASSSAVRPYEQYF
TGTGCCAGCAGTTCCGCAGTAAGGCCCTACGAGCAGTACTTC
>few|14|TRBV7-3|TRBD2|TRBJ2-1
CASSLNGRENEQFF
TGTGCCAGCAGCTTAAATGGGCGGGAGAATGAGCAGTTCTTC
>many|16|TRBV2|-|TRBJ2-2
CASSPRTRVNTGELFF
TGTGCCAGCAGTCCCCGGACCAGGGTGAACACCGGGGAGCTGTTTTTT
>few|16|TRBV18|TRBD1|TRBJ2-7
CASSPPQGAGPYEQYF
TGTGCCAGCTCACCACCCCAGGGGGCGGGGCCCTACGAGCAGTACTTC
>many|13|TRBV7-3|-|TRBJ2-1
CASSFGGGDEQFF
TGTGCCAGCAGCTTCGGGGGAGGCGATGAGCAGTTCTTC
>few|13|TRBV3-1|-|TRBJ1-1
CASSHHSDTEAFF
TGTGCCAGCAGCCACCATTCGGACACTGAAGCTTTCTTT
>many|13|TRBV11-3|-|TRBJ2-1
CASSLSPYNEQFF
TGTGCCAGCAGCCTAAGCCCATACAATGAGCAGTTCTTC
>many|13|TRBV13|TRBD2|TRBJ2-7
CASSPPGGNEQYF
TGTGCCAGCAGCCCACCGGGGGGGAACGAGCAGTACTTC
>many|13|TRBV2|-|TRBJ2-7
CASTETASYEQYF
TGTGCCAGCACCGAGACAGCTTCCTACGAGCAGTACTTC
>many|17|TRBV7-8|TRBD2|TRBJ2-1
CASSLVVTSGLGNEQFF
TGTGCCAGCAGCTTAGTCGTCACTAGCGGACTTGGCAATGAGCAGTTCTTC
>few|15|TRBV30|-|TRBJ1-2
CAWSVGLGFNYGYTF
TGTGCCTGGAGTGTAGGTCTCGGGTTTAACTATGGCTACACCTTC
>few|12|TRBV20-1|TRBD1|TRBJ1-1
CSADFRGRAAFF
TGCAGTGCTGATTTCAGGGGGCGGGCAGCTTTCTTT